The TCR beta chain described here comes from a study of blood T cell repertoires in COVID-19. Across the study: From the United States, Italy and Spain came samples of acute and convalescent COVID-19. Nucleic acid was either cDNA or gDNA, and it came from T cells, B-cell-depleted T cells, or PBMCs.

In the authors' workflow: Quantification of nucleated cells was approximated via reference gene primer amplification. Generated by immunoSEQ multiplex PCR, the TCRdb table keeps only in-frame clones and is missing some. V, J and clone size were drawn from that table, and D and trimming were deduced from the DNA. Among roughly 500,000 clones, 89% were seen once, and the ten largest hold over 0.7%. CDR3 size: 16 residues. With V trimmed by 0 bases and J by 6 bases, 9 bases remained unmatched. CDR1 is SGHKS, CDR2 YYEKEE, per germline (reference sequence). The sample comprised peripheral blood. The V and J genes are TRBV5-5 and TRBJ2-7; 10 bases line up with TRBD1. This TCR was recovered from a man between 18 and 29 years old with COVID-19, enrolled during active disease. DNA for the CDR3: TGTGCCAGCAGCTTGGCTCCGGGACAGGGGACCCTCGAGCAGTACTTC. Its protein product is CASSLAPGQGTLEQYF.